The following is a TCR beta chain sequence with its context. V shed 7 bases and J 5 bases; nucleotides not matched to a gene: 8. There are 14 residues in the CDR3. Per the germline V gene, CDR1 is MGHRA and CDR2 is YSYEKL. Clones were sequenced by immunoSEQ multiplex PCR, and TCRdb holds only the in-frame ones, with some missing. The profile shows hundreds of thousands of clones, about 88% of them singletons. The data were obtained in a study of Ad26.COV2.S vaccination and SARS-CoV-2 variants. Treatment noted: some 20 received Ad26.COV2.S at low or high dose, single or two shots; a few received placebo; per-sample allocation not given. All samples were drawn on day 63, counting from the first vaccine or placebo injection.

V gene TRBV4-1 combines with J gene TRBJ2-5; 9 bases are a match to TRBD2. The starting material was peripheral blood, obtained in a trial of Ad26.COV2.S vaccine versus placebo. This TCR was sampled from a person between 18 and 60 years old who received the Ad26.COV2.S COVID-19 vaccine or a placebo. CDR3 DNA sequence: TGCGCCAGCAAAAGTAGCGGGGGCGGTGAGACCCAGTACTTC. It codes for CASKSSGGGETQYF.